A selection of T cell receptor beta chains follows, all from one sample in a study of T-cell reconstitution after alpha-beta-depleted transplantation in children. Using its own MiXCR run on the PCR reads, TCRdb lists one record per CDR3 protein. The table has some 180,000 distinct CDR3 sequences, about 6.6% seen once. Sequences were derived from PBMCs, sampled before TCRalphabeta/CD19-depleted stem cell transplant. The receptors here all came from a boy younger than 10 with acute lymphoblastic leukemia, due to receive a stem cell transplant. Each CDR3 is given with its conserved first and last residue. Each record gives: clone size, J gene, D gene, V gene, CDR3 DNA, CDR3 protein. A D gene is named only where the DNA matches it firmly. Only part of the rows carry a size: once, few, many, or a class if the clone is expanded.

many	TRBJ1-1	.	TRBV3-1	TGTGCCAGCAGCCAAGATGACAGTGAAGCTTTCTTT	CASSQDDSEAFF
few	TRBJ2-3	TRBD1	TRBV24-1	TGTGCCACCAGTGGGACAGGGCCAGATACGCAGTATTTT	CATSGTGPDTQYF
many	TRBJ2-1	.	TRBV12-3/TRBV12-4	TGTGCCAGCAGCCCCCTTGCGGGGAGTGCTAATGAGCAGTTCTTC	CASSPLAGSANEQFF
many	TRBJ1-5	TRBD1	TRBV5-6	TGTGCCAGCAGGCGACGCGGACAGGCCAATCAGCCCCAGCATTTT	CASRRRGQANQPQHF
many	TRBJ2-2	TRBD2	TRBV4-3	TGCGCCAGCAGCCAAGTGGGGCTAGCGGGATCGAACACCGGGGAGCTGTTTTTT	CASSQVGLAGSNTGELFF
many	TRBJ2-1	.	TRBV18	TGTGCCAGCTCACCACCAGGGCGGAGCTCCTACAATGAGCAGTTCTTC	CASSPPGRSSYNEQFF
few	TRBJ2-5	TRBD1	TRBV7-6	TGTGCCAGCAGCTTAGGGACAGGGTGGGAGACCCAGTACTTC	CASSLGTGWETQYF
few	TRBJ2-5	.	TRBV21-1	TGTGCCAGCAGCAAAGCCCCATTCGCCGGCCAGTACTTC	CASSKAPFAGQYF
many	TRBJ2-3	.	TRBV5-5	TGTGCCAGCAGCGTTGCGGGGCCGGGCACAGATACGCAGTATTTT	CASSVAGPGTDTQYF
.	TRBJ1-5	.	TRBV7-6	TGTGCCAGCAGCTCCTTCCGCGAGCCCAATCAGCCCCAGCATTTT	CASSSFREPNQPQHF
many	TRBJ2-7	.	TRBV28	TGTGCCAGCAGTTTACGCCGACCCGTGGGGTCCTACGAGCAGTACTTC	CASSLRRPVGSYEQYF
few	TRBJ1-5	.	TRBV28	TGTGCCAGCAGTTTAAACTCAATAGGGAGGCAGCCCCAGCATTTT	CASSLNSIGRQPQHF
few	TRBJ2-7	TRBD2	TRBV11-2	TGTGCCAGCAGCTTTTCTAGCGGATCCTACGAGCAGTACTTC	CASSFSSGSYEQYF
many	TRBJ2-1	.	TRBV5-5	TGTGCCAGCAGCCAGACTAGTTACAATGAGCAGTTCTTC	CASSQTSYNEQFF
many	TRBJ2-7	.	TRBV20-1	TGCAGTGCTTTATCCGACAACTCCTACGAGCAGTACTTC	CSALSDNSYEQYF
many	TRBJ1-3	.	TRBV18	TGTGCCAGCTCACCAAGACAGACTGGAAACACCATATATTTT	CASSPRQTGNTIYF
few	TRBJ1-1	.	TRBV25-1	TGTGCCAGCAGTGAAACGGGGGGCCATGAAGCTTTCTTT	CASSETGGHEAFF
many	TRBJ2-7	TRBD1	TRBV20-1	TGCAGTGCTAGAAAAACAGGGGGCAGCTACGAGCAGTACTTC	CSARKTGGSYEQYF
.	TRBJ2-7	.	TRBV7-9	TGTGCCAGCAGCTTAGAGGGAGGTCAAACCATGCGCGAGCAGTACTTC	CASSLEGGQTMREQYF
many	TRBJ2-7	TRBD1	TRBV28	TGTGCCAGCAGTAAAACGGGGACAGGCCACGAGCAGTACTTC	CASSKTGTGHEQYF
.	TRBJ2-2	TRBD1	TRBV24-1	TGTGCCACCAGTGATATATCGAGGGGGCCTGCCACCGGGGAGCTGTTTTTT	CATSDISRGPATGELFF
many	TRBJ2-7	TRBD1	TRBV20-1	TGCAGTGCTAGAGGAAGGGGGCTACCACACTACGAGCAGTACTTC	CSARGRGLPHYEQYF
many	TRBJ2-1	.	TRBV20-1	TGCAGTTCTTTCGGCAATGAGCAGTTCTTC	CSSFGNEQFF
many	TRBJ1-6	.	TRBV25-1	TGTGCCAGCAGTGTAGGGGCCTATAATTCACCCCTCCACTTT	CASSVGAYNSPLHF
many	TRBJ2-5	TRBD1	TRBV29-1	TGCAGCGTTGAAGATTCAGGTGGCAGGGGGCATGAGACCCAGTACTTC	CSVEDSGGRGHETQYF
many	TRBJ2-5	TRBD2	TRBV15	TGTGCCACCAGCAGAGATGTGCGGGAGACCCAAGAGACCCAGTACTTC	CATSRDVRETQETQYF
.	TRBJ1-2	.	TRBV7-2	TGTGGCGAGGGTGGCTACACCTTC	CGEGGYTF
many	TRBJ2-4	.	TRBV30	TGTGCCTGGAGTGAAAACAGGAACGTGAAAAACATTCAGTACTTC	CAWSENRNVKNIQYF
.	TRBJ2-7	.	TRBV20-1	TGCAGTGCCCCAAGAGTGGAGGGTACCTACGAGCAGTACTTC	CSAPRVEGTYEQYF
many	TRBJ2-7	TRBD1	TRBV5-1	TGCGCCAGCAGCTTGGTACAGGGGACCTCCTACGAGCAGTACTTC	CASSLVQGTSYEQYF
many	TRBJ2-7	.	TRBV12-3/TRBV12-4	TGTGCCAGCCGGGGAGGGGGCTCCTACGAGCAGTACTTC	CASRGGGSYEQYF
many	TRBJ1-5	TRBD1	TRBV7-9	TGTGCCAGCAGCCCCGGGACAGGGGGCGCGGGCAATCAGCCCCAGCATTTT	CASSPGTGGAGNQPQHF
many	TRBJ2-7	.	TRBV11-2	TGTGCCAGCAGACCCAGGTGGCGGCACGATCAGTACTTC	CASRPRWRHDQYF
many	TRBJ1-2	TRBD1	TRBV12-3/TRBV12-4	TGTGCCAGCAGTCCCCAGGGGGCGGGAACCTATGGCTACACCTTC	CASSPQGAGTYGYTF
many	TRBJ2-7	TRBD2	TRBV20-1	TGCAGTGCTGGAGCGGGAGGGCCAGAAGAGCAGTACTTC	CSAGAGGPEEQYF
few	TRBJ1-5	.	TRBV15	TGTGCCACCAGCAGAGATGGGGAATATCAGCCCCAGCATTTT	CATSRDGEYQPQHF
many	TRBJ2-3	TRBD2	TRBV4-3	TGCGCCAGCAGCCAACCTTCGACTGGTAGCGGGATCACAGATACGCAGTATTTT	CASSQPSTGSGITDTQYF
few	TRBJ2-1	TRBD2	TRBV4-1	TGCGCCAGCAGCCAAGTTCTTTCCGGGAGGCCCCTCTTCTTC	CASSQVLSGRPLFF
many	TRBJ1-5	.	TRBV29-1	TGCAGCGTTAGATTGGGGGCCGACCAGCCCCAGCATTTT	CSVRLGADQPQHF
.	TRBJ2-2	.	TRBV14	TGTGCCAGCAGCCAATTCGCGAACACCGGGGAGCTGTTTTTT	CASSQFANTGELFF
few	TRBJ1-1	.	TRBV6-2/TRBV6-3	TGTGCCAGCAGTATGACAGCAGACATGAACACTGAAGCTTTCTTT	CASSMTADMNTEAFF
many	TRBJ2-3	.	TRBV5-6	TGTGCCAGCAGCTTGGCCCTGAGCACAGATACGCAGTATTTT	CASSLALSTDTQYF
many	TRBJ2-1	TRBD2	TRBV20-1	TGCAGTGCTCCGTCGGGCGGGAGGGAGAGAAATGAGCAGTTCTTC	CSAPSGGRERNEQFF
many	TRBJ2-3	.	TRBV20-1	TGCAGTGCCAGAAGACTAGGACCCCTTAGCACAGATACGCAGTATTTT	CSARRLGPLSTDTQYF
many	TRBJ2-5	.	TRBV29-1	TGCAGCGTCAATCCCAATTCTAGGCAAGAGACCCAGTACTTC	CSVNPNSRQETQYF
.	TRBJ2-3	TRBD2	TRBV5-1	TGCGCCAGCACCCATTCCGGGACTAGCGGGATACTGGATACGCAGTATTTT	CASTHSGTSGILDTQYF
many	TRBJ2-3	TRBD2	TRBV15	TGTGCCACCAGCCCTAGCGGGGGCACAGATACGCAGTATTTT	CATSPSGGTDTQYF
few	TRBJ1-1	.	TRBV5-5	TGTGCCAGCAGCTTGCGAGGGTACGGCACTGAAGCTTTCTTT	CASSLRGYGTEAFF
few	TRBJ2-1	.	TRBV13	TGTGCCAGCAGCTCCCTGCTAGGTAATGAGCAGTTCTTC	CASSSLLGNEQFF